A selection of T cell receptor beta chains follows, all from one sample in a study of T cells in Graves' hyperthyroidism and ophthalmopathy. Via MiXCR, TCRdb re-called the multiplex PCR reads, giving one row per CDR3 protein. The repertoire holds some 460,000 distinct CDR3 sequences, with approximately 14% as singletons. The material sequenced was blood. The receptors derive from a woman between 18 and 29 years old with Graves' hyperthyroidism. CDR3s leave out the opening cysteine and the closing phenylalanine or tryptophan. A D gene is named only where the DNA matches it firmly.

D gene,CDR3 length,V gene,CDR3 protein
NA,10,TRBV6-1,ASRGVRETQY
TRBD1,10,TRBV4-1,ASSQDGQGHT
TRBD2,13,TRBV11-2,ATTSGLAVSNEQF
NA,15,TRBV15,ATSILGGLTSTDTQY
NA,10,TRBV19,ASSIGGSEAF
TRBD2,13,TRBV20-1,SARDVRGGLDTQY
NA,14,TRBV18,ASSPPVRVTGNTIY
TRBD2,13,TRBV5-6,ASSTLAGSYNEQF
TRBD2,14,TRBV20-1,SAPGTRGNTYNEQF
TRBD1,12,TRBV6-1,ASRPPTGGLEAF
NA,10,TRBV29-1,SVEVRTSEQY
NA,11,TRBV12-3/TRBV12-4,ASKGWNTGELF
NA,11,TRBV6-5,ASSYSGVGGYT
TRBD1,14,TRBV7-9,ASSLVEDRGDYGYT
TRBD2,14,TRBV6-6,ASSYVLGGSYNEQF
NA,15,TRBV19,ASSTGYRADLPGEQF
NA,11,TRBV24-1,ATQQGLSQPQH
TRBD2,12,TRBV19,ASSPSGTVYEQY
NA,15,TRBV11-3,ASSLAPPVGEQNEQF
NA,14,TRBV28,ASSRPRGGNTGELF
TRBD2,14,TRBV12-3/TRBV12-4,ASSLEAAGATGELF
NA,12,TRBV5-6,ASSLGKTNTEAF
TRBD2,14,TRBV18,ASSPLTSGGRNEQF
NA,14,TRBV4-2,ASSQISLPAYNEQF
NA,12,TRBV7-8,ASSLDTEDEKLF
NA,12,TRBV5-5,ASSTLSTTGELF
TRBD2,14,TRBV3-1,ASSQVGGSRTDTQY
TRBD2,11,TRBV20-1,SAENSGVNEQF
NA,14,TRBV10-3,AISGMDALSTDTQY
TRBD1,14,TRBV5-4,ASSLLGTGGSGELF
NA,14,TRBV7-2,ASSLEGGFYNQPQH
NA,15,TRBV5-1,ASSLTGAGRGVHEQY
NA,14,TRBV12-3/TRBV12-4,ASSFIPRQGGEKLF
NA,14,TRBV6-1,ASRPDAGGTNEKLF
TRBD1,15,TRBV18,ASSPLDSWTGEHGYT
TRBD2,15,TRBV13,ASRIRASGLARDTQY
NA,11,TRBV6-1,ASSSTRTARQF
NA,12,TRBV6-2/TRBV6-3,ASSYEVQGGEQF
TRBD2,13,TRBV6-1,ASREYLAGQYEQY
TRBD1,16,TRBV6-6,ASSYGQGQSSGANVLT
NA,14,TRBV7-2,ASSFGPLRPNYGYT